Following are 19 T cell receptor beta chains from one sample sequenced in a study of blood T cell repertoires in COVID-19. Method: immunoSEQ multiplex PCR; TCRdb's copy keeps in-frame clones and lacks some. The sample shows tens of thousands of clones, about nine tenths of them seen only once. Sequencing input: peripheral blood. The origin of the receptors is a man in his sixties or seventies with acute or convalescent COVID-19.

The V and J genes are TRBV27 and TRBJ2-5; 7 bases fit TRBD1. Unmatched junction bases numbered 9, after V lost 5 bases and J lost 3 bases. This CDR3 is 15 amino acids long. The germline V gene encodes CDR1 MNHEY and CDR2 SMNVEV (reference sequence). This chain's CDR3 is CASSGTGVGEETQYF. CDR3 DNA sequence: TGTGCCAGCAGTGGAACAGGGGTAGGGGAAGAGACCCAGTACTTC.

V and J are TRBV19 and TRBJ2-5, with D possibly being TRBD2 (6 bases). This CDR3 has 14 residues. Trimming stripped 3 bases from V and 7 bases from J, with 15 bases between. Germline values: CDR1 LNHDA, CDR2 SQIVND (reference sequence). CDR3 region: CASSIGGSSVTQYF. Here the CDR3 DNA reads TGTGCCAGTAGTATCGGAGGGAGTAGTGTGACCCAGTACTTC.

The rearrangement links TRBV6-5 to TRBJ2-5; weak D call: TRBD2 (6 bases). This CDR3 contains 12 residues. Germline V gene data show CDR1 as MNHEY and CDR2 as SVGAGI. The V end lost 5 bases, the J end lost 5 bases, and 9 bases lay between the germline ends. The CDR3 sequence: CASSRGMETQYF. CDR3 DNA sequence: TGTGCCAGCAGTCGGGGGATGGAGACCCAGTACTTC.

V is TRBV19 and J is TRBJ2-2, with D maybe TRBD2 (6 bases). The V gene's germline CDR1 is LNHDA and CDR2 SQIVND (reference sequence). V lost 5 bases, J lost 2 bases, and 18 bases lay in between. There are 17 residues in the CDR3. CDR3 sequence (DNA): TGTGCCAGTAGTCCCCGTCCAGGGAGGAGAAACACCGGGGAGCTGTTTTTT. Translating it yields CASSPRPGRRNTGELFF.

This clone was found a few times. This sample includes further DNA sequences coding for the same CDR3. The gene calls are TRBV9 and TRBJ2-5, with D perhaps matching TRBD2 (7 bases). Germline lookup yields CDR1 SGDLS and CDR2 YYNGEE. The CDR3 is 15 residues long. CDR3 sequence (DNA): TGTCCCCCCAGCGGAGGGGGGGGGCCCCAAGAGACCCAGTACTTC. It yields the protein CPPSGGGGPQETQYF.

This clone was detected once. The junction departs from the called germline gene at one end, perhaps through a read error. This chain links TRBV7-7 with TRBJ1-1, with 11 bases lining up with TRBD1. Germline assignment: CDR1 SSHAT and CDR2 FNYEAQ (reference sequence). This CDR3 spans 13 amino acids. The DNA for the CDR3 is TGTGCTAGCAGCGTGGGACAGGGGGCTGAAGCTTTCTTT. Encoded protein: CASSVGQGAEAFF.

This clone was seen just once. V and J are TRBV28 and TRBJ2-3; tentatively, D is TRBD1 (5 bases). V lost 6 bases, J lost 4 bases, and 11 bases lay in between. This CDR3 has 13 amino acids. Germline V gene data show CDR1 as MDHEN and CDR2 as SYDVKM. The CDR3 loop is CASSLQGPDTQYF. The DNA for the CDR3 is TGTGCCAGCAGCCTTCAGGGCCCAGATACGCAGTATTTT. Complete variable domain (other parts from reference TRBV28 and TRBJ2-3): DVKVTQSSRYLVKRTGEKVFLECVQDMDHENMFWYRQDPGLGLRLIYFSYDVKMKEKGDIPEGYSVSREKKERFSLILESASTNQTSMYLCASSLQGPDTQYFGPGTRLTVL.

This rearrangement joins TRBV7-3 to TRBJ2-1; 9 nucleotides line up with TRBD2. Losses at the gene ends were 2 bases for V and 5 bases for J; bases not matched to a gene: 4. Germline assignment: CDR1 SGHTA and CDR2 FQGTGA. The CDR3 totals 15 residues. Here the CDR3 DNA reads TGTGCCAGCAGCTTAGGAATAGCGGGGGACAATGAGCAGTTCTTC. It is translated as CASSLGIAGDNEQFF.

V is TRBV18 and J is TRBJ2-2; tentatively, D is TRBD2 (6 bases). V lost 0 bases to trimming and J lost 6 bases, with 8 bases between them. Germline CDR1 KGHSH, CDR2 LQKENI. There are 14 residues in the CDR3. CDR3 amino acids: CASSPPPGAGELFF. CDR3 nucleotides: TGTGCCAGCTCACCACCGCCGGGAGCCGGGGAGCTGTTTTTT.

Here the CDR3 DNA reads TGCGCCAGCAGCTTGGGATGGGGGACTCAAGAGACCCAGTACTTC. Translated, it gives CASSLGWGTQETQYF. The V and J genes are TRBV5-1 and TRBJ2-5; TRBD2 might be the D (6 bases). Per germline, CDR1 SGHRS and CDR2 YFSETQ. Trimming removed 0 bases at V and 2 bases at J, with 11 bases between. The CDR3 consists of 15 residues. Based on the CDR3 plus reference TRBV5-1 and TRBJ2-5, the full variable domain is KAGVTQTPRYLIKTRGQQVTLSCSPISGHRSVSWYQQTPGQGLQFLFEYFSETQRNKGNFPGRFSGRQFSNSRSEMNVSTLELGDSALYLCASSLGWGTQETQYFGPGTRLLVL.

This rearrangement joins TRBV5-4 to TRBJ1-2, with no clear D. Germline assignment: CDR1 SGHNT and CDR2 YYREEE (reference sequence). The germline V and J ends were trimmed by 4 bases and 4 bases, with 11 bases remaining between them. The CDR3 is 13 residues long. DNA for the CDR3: TGTGCCAGCAGCCAGGAAGGAACCTATGGCTACACCTTC. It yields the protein CASSQEGTYGYTF.

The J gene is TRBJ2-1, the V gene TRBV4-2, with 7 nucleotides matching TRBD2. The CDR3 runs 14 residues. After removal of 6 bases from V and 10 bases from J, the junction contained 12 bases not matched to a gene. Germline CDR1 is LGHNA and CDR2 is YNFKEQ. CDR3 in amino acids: CASRTQLGGVEQFF. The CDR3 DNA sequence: TGTGCCAGCAGAACGCAACTGGGAGGGGTCGAGCAGTTCTTC.

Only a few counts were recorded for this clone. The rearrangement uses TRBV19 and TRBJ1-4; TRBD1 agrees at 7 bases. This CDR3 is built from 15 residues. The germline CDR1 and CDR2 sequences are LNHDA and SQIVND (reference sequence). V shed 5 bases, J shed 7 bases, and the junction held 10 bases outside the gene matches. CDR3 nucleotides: TGTGCCAGTAGTCCGAACAGGGGCTTGAGTGAAAAACTGTTTTTT. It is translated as CASSPNRGLSEKLFF.

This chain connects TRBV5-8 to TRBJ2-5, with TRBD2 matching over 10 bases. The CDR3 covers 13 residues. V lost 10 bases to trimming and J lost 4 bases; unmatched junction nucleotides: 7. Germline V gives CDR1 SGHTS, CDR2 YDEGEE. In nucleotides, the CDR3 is TGTGCCGGATTAACTAGCGGGATAGAGACCCAGTACTTC. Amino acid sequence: CAGLTSGIETQYF.

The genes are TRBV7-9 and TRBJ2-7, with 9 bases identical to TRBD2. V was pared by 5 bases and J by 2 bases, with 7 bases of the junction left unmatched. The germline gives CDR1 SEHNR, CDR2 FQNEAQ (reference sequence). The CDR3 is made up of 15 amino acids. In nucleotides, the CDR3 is TGTGCCAGCAGCCCCGTAGCTAGCGGGGCCTACGAGCAGTACTTC. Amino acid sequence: CASSPVASGAYEQYF.

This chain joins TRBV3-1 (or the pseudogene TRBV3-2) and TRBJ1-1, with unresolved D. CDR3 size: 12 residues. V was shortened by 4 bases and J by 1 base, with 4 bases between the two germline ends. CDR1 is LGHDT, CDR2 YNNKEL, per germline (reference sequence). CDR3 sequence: CASSPGNTEAFF. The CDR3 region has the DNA TGTGCCAGCAGCCCCGGGAACACTGAAGCTTTCTTT.

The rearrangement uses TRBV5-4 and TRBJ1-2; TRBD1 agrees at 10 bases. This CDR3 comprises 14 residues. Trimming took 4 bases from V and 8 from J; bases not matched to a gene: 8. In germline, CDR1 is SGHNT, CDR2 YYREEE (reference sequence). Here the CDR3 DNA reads TGTGCCAGCAGCAGCCGGGACAGGGGACGAGGCTACACCTTC. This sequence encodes CASSSRDRGRGYTF. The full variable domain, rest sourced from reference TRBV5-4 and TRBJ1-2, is ETGVTQSPTHLIKTRGQQVTLRCSSQSGHNTVSWYQQALGQGPQFIFQYYREEENGRGNFPPRFSGLQFPNYSSELNVNALELDDSALYLCASSSRDRGRGYTFGSGTRLTVV.

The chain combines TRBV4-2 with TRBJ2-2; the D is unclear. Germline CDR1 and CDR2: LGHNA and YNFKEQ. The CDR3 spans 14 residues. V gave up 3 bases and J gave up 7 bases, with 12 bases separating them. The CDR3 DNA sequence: TGTGCCAGCAGCCATGAAACCGGTTACGGGGAGCTGTTTTTT. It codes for CASSHETGYGELFF.

The CDR3 DNA reads TGTGCCAGCAGTTTACAGGGACAGGGGGCAATTCAGCCCCAGCATTTT. This encodes CASSLQGQGAIQPQHF. The J gene is TRBJ1-5, the V gene TRBV6-5; TRBD1 aligns across 12 bases. With V trimmed by 4 bases and J by 6 bases, 7 bases remained unmatched. Germline V gene sequence: CDR1 MNHEY, CDR2 SVGAGI. CDR3 size: 16 residues.